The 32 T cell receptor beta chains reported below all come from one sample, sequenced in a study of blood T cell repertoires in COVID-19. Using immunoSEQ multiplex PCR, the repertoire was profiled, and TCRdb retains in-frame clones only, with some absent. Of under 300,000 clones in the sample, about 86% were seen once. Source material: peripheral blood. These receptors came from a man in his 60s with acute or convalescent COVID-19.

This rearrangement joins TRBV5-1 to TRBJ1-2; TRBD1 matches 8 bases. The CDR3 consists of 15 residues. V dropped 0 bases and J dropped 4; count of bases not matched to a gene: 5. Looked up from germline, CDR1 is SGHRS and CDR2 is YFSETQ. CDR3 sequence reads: CASSLGQGRIYGYTF. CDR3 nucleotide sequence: TGCGCCAGCAGCTTGGGACAGGGGCGTATCTATGGCTACACCTTC.

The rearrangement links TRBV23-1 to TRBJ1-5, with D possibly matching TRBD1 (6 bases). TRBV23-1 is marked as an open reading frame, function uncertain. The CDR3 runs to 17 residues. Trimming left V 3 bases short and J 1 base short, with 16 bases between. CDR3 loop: CASSHRGQSMSNQPQHF. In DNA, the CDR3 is TGCGCCAGCAGTCATCGAGGACAGAGTATGAGCAATCAGCCCCAGCATTTT.

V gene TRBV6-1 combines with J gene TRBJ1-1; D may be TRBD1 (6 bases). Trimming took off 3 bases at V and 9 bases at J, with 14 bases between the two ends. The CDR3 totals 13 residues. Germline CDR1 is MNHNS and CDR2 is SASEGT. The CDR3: CASSEGQGMKAFF. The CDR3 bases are TGTGCCAGCAGTGAGGGTCAGGGGATGAAAGCTTTCTTT.

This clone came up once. The CDR3 here is CVGRGGYTF. In DNA form, the CDR3 reads TGTGTTGGACGGGGAGGCTACACCTTC. The chain recombines TRBV2 with TRBJ1-2; D unresolved. The CDR3 has 9 residues. Germline lookup yields CDR1 SNHLY and CDR2 FYNNEI.

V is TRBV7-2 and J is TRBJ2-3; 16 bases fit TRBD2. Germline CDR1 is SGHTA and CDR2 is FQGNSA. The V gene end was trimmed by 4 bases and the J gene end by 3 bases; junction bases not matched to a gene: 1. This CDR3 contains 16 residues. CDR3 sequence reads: CASSSGLAGGTDTQYF. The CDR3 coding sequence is TGTGCCAGCAGCTCGGGACTAGCGGGAGGGACAGATACGCAGTATTTT.

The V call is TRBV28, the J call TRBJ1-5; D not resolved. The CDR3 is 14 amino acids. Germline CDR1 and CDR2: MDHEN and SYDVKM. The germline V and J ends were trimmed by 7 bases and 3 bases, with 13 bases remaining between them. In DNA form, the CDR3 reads TGTGCCAGCATCTCGGGAGGTTACAATCAGCCCCAGCATTTT. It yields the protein CASISGGYNQPQHF. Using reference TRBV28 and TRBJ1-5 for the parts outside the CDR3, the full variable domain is DVKVTQSSRYLVKRTGEKVFLECVQDMDHENMFWYRQDPGLGLRLIYFSYDVKMKEKGDIPEGYSVSREKKERFSLILESASTNQTSMYLCASISGGYNQPQHFGDGTRLSIL.

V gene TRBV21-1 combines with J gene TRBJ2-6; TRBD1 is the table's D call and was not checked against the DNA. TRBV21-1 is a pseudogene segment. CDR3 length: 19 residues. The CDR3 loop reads CASSTYTGENPSGANVLTF. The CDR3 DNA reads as TGTGCCAGCAGCACCTATACAGGGGAGAATCCCTCTGGGGCCAACGTCCTGACTTTC.

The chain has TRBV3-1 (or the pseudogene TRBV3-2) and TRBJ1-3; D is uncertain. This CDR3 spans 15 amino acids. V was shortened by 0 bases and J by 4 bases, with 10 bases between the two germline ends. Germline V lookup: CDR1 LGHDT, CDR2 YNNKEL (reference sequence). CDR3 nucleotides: TGTGCCAGCAGCCAAGATACGAGTCCGGGAAACACCATATATTTT. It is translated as CASSQDTSPGNTIYF.

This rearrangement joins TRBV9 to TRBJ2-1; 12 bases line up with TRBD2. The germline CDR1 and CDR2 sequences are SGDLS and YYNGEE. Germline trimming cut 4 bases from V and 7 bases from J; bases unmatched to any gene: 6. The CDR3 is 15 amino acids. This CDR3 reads CASSTWTSGKNEQFF. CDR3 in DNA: TGTGCCAGCAGCACCTGGACTAGCGGGAAAAATGAGCAGTTCTTC.

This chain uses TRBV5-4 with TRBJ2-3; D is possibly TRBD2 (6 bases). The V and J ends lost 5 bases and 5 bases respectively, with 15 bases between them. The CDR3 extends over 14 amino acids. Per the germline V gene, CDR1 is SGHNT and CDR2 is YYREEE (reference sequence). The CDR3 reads CASRGGGPEDTQYF. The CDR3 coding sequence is TGTGCCAGCAGGGGAGGAGGGCCAGAAGATACGCAGTATTTT.

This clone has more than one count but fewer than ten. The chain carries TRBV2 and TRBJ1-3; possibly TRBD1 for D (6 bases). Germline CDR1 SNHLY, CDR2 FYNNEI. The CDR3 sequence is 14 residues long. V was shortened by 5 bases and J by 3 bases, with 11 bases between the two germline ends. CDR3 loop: CASSYRELGNTIYF. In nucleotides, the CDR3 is TGTGCCAGCAGTTACAGGGAACTTGGAAACACCATATATTTT.

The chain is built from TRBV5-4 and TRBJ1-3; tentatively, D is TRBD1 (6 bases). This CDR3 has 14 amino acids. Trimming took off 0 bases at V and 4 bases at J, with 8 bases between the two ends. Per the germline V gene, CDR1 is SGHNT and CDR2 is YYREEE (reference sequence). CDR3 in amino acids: CASSLGDNGNTIYF. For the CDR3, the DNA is TGTGCCAGCAGCTTGGGGGACAACGGAAACACCATATATTTT.

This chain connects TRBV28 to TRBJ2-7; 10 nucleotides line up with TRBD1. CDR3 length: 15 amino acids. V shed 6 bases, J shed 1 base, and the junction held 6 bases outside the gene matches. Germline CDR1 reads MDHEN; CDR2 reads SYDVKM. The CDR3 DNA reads TGTGCCAGCAGACCCCGACAGGGGGCATCCTACGAGCAGTACTTC. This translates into CASRPRQGASYEQYF.

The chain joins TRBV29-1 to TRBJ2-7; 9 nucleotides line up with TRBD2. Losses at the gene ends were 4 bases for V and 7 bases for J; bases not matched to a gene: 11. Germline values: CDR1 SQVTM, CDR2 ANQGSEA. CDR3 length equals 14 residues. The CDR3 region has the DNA TGCAGCGTTGCAGGGGGAGCGGGAGGATGGGAGCAGTACTTC. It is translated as CSVAGGAGGWEQYF.

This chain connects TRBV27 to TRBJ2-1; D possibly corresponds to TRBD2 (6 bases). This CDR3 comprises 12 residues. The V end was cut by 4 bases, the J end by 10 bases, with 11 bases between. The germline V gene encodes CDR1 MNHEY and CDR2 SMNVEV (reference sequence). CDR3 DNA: TGTGCCAGCAGTTCCCGACTAGAAGAGCAGTTCTTC. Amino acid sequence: CASSSRLEEQFF.

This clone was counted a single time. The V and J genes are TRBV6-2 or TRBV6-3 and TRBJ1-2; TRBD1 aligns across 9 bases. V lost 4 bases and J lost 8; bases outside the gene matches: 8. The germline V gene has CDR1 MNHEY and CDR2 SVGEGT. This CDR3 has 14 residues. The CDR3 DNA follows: TGTGCCAGCAGTTCCGGGACAGGGTTTACGGGCTACACCTTC. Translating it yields CASSSGTGFTGYTF.

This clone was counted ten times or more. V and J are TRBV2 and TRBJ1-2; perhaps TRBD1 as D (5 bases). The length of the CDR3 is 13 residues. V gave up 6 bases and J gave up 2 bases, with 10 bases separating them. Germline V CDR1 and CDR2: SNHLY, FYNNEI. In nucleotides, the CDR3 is TGTGCCAGCAGGCAGACAGAGAACTATGGCTACACCTTC. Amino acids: CASRQTENYGYTF.

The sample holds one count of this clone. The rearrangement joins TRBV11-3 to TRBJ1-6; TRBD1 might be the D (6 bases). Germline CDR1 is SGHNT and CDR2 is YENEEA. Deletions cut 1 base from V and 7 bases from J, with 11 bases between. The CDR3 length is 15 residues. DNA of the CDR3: TGTGCCAGCAGCTTAGGGGGGCTGTTGAATTCACCCCTCCACTTT. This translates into CASSLGGLLNSPLHF.

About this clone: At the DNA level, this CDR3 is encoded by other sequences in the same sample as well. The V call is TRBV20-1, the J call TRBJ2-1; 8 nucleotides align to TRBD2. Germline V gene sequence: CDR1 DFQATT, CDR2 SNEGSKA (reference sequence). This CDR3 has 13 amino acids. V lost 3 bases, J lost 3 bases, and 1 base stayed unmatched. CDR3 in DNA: TGCAGTGCTAGTACTAGCGGCTACAATGAGCAGTTCTTC. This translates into CSASTSGYNEQFF.

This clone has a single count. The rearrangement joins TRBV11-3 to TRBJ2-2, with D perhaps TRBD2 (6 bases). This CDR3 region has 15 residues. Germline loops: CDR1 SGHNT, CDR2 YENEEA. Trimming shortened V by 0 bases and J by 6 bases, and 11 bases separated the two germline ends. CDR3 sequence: CASSLEGGVAGELFF. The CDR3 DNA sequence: TGTGCCAGCAGCTTAGAGGGGGGAGTGGCCGGGGAGCTGTTTTTT.

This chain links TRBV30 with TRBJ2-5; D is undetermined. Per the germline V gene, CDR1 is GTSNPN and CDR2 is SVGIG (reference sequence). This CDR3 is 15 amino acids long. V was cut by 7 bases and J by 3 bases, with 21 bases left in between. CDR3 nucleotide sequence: TGTGCCTCCGATGCGGAAGGCAAGAGAAAAGAGACCCAGTACTTC. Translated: CASDAEGKRKETQYF.

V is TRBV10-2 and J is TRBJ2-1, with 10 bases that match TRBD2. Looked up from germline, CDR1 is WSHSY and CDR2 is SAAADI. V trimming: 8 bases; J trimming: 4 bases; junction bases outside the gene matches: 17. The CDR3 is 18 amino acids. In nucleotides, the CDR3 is TGCGCCAGCGGATCGTCTAGCGGGAGAGACGTGACATACAATGAGCAGTTCTTC. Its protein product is CASGSSSGRDVTYNEQFF.

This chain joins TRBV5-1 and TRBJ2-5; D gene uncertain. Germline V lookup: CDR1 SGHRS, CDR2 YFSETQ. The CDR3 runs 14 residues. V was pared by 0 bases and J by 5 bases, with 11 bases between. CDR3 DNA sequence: TGCGCCAGCAGCTTGGTCCCGCTCCGGGAGACCCAGTACTTC. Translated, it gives CASSLVPLRETQYF.

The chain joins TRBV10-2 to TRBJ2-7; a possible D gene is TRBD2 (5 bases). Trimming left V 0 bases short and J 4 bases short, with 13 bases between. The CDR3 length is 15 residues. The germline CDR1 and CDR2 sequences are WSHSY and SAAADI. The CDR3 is CASSESGGLGYEQYF. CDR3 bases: TGCGCCAGCAGTGAGTCAGGCGGGCTGGGGTACGAGCAGTACTTC.

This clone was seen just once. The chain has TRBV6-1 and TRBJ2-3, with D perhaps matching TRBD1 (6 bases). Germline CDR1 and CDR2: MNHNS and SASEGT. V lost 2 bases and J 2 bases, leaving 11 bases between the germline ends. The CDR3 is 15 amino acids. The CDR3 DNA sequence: TGTGCCAGCAGTGAAACAGGGAGACCCACAGATACGCAGTATTTT. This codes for CASSETGRPTDTQYF.

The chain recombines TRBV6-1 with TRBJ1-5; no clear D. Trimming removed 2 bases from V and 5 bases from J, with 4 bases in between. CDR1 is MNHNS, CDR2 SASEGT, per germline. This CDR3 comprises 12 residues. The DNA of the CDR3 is TGTGCCAGCAGTGAAACTTATCAGCCCCAGCATTTT. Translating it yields CASSETYQPQHF.

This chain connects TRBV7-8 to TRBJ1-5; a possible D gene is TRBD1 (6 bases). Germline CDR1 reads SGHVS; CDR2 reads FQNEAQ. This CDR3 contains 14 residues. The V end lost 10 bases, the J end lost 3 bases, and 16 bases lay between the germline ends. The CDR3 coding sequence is TGTGCCACCAATGGGGTGGGGGCCAATCAGCCCCAGCATTTT. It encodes CATNGVGANQPQHF. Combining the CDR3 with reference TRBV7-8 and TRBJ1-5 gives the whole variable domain GAGVSQSPRYKVAKRGQDVALRCDPISGHVSLFWYQQALGQGPEFLTYFQNEAQLDKSGLPSDRFFAERPEGSVSTLKIQRTQQEDSAVYLCATNGVGANQPQHFGDGTRLSIL.

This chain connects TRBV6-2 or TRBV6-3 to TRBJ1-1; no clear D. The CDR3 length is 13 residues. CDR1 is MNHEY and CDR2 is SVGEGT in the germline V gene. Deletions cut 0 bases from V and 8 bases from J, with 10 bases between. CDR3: CASSYSRSGEAFF. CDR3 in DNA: TGTGCCAGCAGTTACTCACGGTCGGGAGAAGCTTTCTTT.

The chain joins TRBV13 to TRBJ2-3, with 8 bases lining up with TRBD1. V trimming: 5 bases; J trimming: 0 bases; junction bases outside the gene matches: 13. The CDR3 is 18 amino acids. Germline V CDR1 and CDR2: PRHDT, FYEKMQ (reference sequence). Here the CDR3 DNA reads TGTGCCAGCAGCGACCGACAGGGGACTCCGCTTAGCACAGATACGCAGTATTTT. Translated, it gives CASSDRQGTPLSTDTQYF. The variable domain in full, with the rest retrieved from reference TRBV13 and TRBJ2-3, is AAGVIQSPRHLIKEKRETATLKCYPIPRHDTVYWYQQGPGQDPQFLISFYEKMQSDKGSIPDRFSAQQFSDYHSELNMSSLELGDSALYFCASSDRQGTPLSTDTQYFGPGTRLTVL.

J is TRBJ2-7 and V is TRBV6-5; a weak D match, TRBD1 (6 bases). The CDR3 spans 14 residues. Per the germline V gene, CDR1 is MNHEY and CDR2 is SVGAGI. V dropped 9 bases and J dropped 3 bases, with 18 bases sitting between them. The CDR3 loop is CASSLQDSFYEQYF. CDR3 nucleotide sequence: TGTGCCAGTTCCCTCCAGGACAGTTTCTACGAGCAGTACTTC.

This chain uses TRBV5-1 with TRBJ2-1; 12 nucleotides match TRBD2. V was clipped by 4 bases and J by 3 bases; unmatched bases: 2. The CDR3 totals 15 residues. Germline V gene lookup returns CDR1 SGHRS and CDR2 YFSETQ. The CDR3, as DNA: TGCGCCAGCAGCCCGACTAGCGGGGGCTACAATGAGCAGTTCTTC. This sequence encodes CASSPTSGGYNEQFF.

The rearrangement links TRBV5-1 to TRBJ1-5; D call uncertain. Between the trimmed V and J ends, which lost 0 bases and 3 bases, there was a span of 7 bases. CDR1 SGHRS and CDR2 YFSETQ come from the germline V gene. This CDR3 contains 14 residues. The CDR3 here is CASSLDSNNQPQHF. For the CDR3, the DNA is TGCGCCAGCAGCTTGGACAGTAACAATCAGCCCCAGCATTTT.